Below, 21 T cell receptor beta chains from the same sample are listed, as sequenced in a study of blood T cell repertoires in COVID-19. This table comes from immunoSEQ multiplex PCR, and its TCRdb copy is limited to in-frame clones, with some not included. Of roughly 140,000 clones in the sample, roughly 88% were seen once. Sequencing input: peripheral blood. Receptors originate from a man aged 70-80 years with acute or convalescent COVID-19.

The chain joins TRBV2 to TRBJ2-7; possible D gene TRBD1, 7 bases. V was cut by 6 bases and J by 6 bases, with 18 bases left in between. Germline values: CDR1 SNHLY, CDR2 FYNNEI. CDR3 length: 14 residues. CDR3 in DNA: TGTGCCAGCAGACGGGAGACAGGGTTCGTCGAGCAGTACTTC. It specifies CASRRETGFVEQYF.

As for this clone: The identical CDR3 is also encoded by other nucleotide sequences in the sample. The V call is TRBV19, the J call TRBJ2-5; no definite D call. CDR3 length: 13 amino acids. The germline V gene has CDR1 LNHDA and CDR2 SQIVND (reference sequence). The V gene lost 3 bases and the J gene lost 5 bases, with 10 bases spanning the gap. The CDR3 DNA reads TGTGCCAGTAGTATCGGCCCCGGGGAGACCCAGTACTTC. This gives the protein CASSIGPGETQYF.

The chain is built from TRBV7-2 and TRBJ2-6; D uncertain. Between the trimmed V and J ends, which lost 5 bases and 0 bases, there was a span of 5 bases. The CDR3 loop spans 14 amino acids. From germline, CDR1 is SGHTA and CDR2 FQGNSA. The CDR3 region is CASSPSSGANVLTF. The DNA for the CDR3 is TGTGCCAGCAGCCCTAGCTCTGGGGCCAACGTCCTGACTTTC.

The chain employs TRBV5-1 and TRBJ2-7; TRBD1 aligns across 8 bases. Germline V gene lookup returns CDR1 SGHRS and CDR2 YFSETQ. V lost 3 bases and J lost 5; bases outside the gene matches: 16. This CDR3 has 17 residues. CDR3 DNA: TGCGCCAGCAGCTCGAACCCAACAGGGGGAAGAGGCGACGAGCAGTACTTC. This codes for CASSSNPTGGRGDEQYF.

The V and J genes are TRBV11-2 and TRBJ2-2, with TRBD2 matching 9 bases. With 3 bases clipped from V and 7 bases from J, the junction kept 3 bases outside the gene matches. This CDR3 has 14 residues. Per the germline V gene, CDR1 is SGHAT and CDR2 is FQNNGV. The CDR3 nucleotides read TGTGCCAGCAGCTTCGCGGGAGGGAACGGGGAGCTGTTTTTT. Translated, it gives CASSFAGGNGELFF.

This chain links TRBV29-1 with TRBJ2-3, with 7 bases that match TRBD2. Germline lookup yields CDR1 SQVTM and CDR2 ANQGSEA. CDR3 size: 15 residues. V trimming: 3 bases; J trimming: 0 bases; junction bases outside the gene matches: 6. The CDR3, as DNA: TGCAGCGTTGAGCCTAGCGGAGCGAGCACAGATACGCAGTATTTT. Translating gives CSVEPSGASTDTQYF.

In this sample, this clone turned up a few times. CDR3 region: CASSPLIQGDNQPQHF. As DNA, the CDR3 is TGTGCCAGTAGTCCTCTCATCCAGGGCGATAATCAGCCCCAGCATTTT. This sequence joins TRBV19 and TRBJ1-5; tentative D call: TRBD1 (5 bases). The CDR3 is 16 amino acids. CDR1 is LNHDA and CDR2 is SQIVND in the germline V gene (reference sequence). V was pared by 5 bases and J by 4 bases, with 18 bases between.

The genes are TRBV3-1 (or the pseudogene TRBV3-2) and TRBJ1-4, with 7 nucleotides matching TRBD1. CDR1 and CDR2 from the germline V gene are LGHDT and YNNKEL (reference sequence). The CDR3 length is 16 residues. V trimming: 1 base; J trimming: 7 bases; junction bases outside the gene matches: 9. The CDR3 DNA follows: TGTGCCAGCAGCCAAGGGGACAGAACGGGAAGTGAAAAACTGTTTTTT. Its protein product is CASSQGDRTGSEKLFF.

As DNA, the CDR3 is TGTGCCAGCAGCCACCTAGCCCAGGGGATCGGGGAGCTGTTTTTT. Translation gives CASSHLAQGIGELFF. This chain connects TRBV3-1 (or the pseudogene TRBV3-2) to TRBJ2-2, with D maybe TRBD1 (6 bases). The ends were cut back, 3 bases at V and 7 bases at J, with 15 bases in the middle. The CDR3 runs to 15 residues. CDR1 and CDR2 from the germline V gene are LGHDT and YNNKEL (reference sequence).

This chain joins TRBV5-1 and TRBJ1-5; D might be TRBD1 (5 bases). CDR1 is SGHRS, CDR2 YFSETQ, per germline. The V gene lost 0 bases and the J gene lost 6 bases, with 13 bases spanning the gap. The CDR3 length is 15 residues. CDR3 amino acids: CASSLDHRNGQPQHF. CDR3 sequence (DNA): TGCGCCAGCAGCTTGGATCACAGGAACGGTCAGCCCCAGCATTTT.

The chain couples TRBV7-3 to TRBJ1-1, with 7 bases fitting TRBD1. V was pared by 1 base and J by 2 bases, with 7 bases of the junction left unmatched. CDR1 SGHTA and CDR2 FQGTGA come from the germline V gene. The CDR3 runs to 16 residues. CDR3 coding DNA: TGTGCCAGCAGCTTAAGAGGGGGCGCGACAAACACTGAAGCTTTCTTT. Amino acid sequence: CASSLRGGATNTEAFF.

The V call is TRBV11-2, the J call TRBJ1-1; a possible D gene is TRBD1 (5 bases). Trimming shortened V by 5 bases and J by 4 bases, and 17 bases separated the two germline ends. CDR1 and CDR2 from the germline V gene are SGHAT and FQNNGV. The CDR3 totals 15 residues. CDR3 DNA: TGTGCCAGCAGCCCCCTACCTGGACATTCCACTGAAGCTTTCTTT. It yields the protein CASSPLPGHSTEAFF.

The chain combines TRBV12-5 with TRBJ2-5; 9 bases are shared with TRBD1. Germline lookup yields CDR1 LGHNT and CDR2 FRNRAP. This CDR3 spans 14 amino acids. V shed 5 bases, J shed 5 bases, and the junction held 6 bases outside the gene matches. Written as DNA, the CDR3 is TGTGCTAGTGGTAGGGGACAGGGATTGGAGACCCAGTACTTC. It is translated as CASGRGQGLETQYF.

This chain links TRBV10-1 with TRBJ1-5, with D maybe TRBD1 (5 bases). The V and J ends lost 5 bases and 5 bases respectively, with 10 bases between them. Germline CDR1 and CDR2: WNHNN and SYGVQD (reference sequence). This CDR3 spans 13 amino acids. The CDR3, as DNA: TGCGCCAGCAGTACCGGGACTGATCAGCCCCAGCATTTT. Its protein product is CASSTGTDQPQHF.

This chain uses TRBV2 with TRBJ1-3; D gene uncertain. The CDR3 contains 15 residues. CDR1 is SNHLY, CDR2 FYNNEI, per germline. V was trimmed by 4 bases and J by 1 base, leaving 11 bases between them. CDR3 region: CASSVYDFSGNTIYF. CDR3 in DNA: TGTGCCAGCAGTGTGTATGACTTTTCTGGAAACACCATATATTTT.

The chain couples TRBV9 to TRBJ2-1; 14 nucleotides align to TRBD2. J gave up 9 bases and V 2 bases, and 7 bases lay outside the gene matches. Germline assignment: CDR1 SGDLS and CDR2 YYNGEE. The CDR3 sequence is 16 residues long. CDR3 nucleotide sequence: TGTGCCAGCAGCGTGAAGGGACTAGCGGGAGATACTGAGCAGTTCTTC. Translated, it gives CASSVKGLAGDTEQFF.

The chain employs TRBV19 and TRBJ2-5, with 12 bases that match TRBD2. The CDR3 runs 16 residues. CDR1 is LNHDA and CDR2 is SQIVND in the germline V gene (reference sequence). Trimming cost V 0 bases and J 2 bases; bases outside gene matches: 1. The CDR3 sequence: CASSIDLAGGQETQYF. The CDR3 coding sequence is TGTGCCAGTAGTATAGATCTAGCGGGGGGGCAAGAGACCCAGTACTTC.

The chain carries TRBV10-3 and TRBJ2-1; 9 nucleotides line up with TRBD1. The CDR3 totals 13 residues. The germline V gene encodes CDR1 ENHRY and CDR2 SYGVKD. The trim removed 10 bases at V and 2 bases at J, leaving 3 bases unmatched. The CDR3 is CATWTGAYNEQFF. The CDR3 region has the DNA TGTGCCACCTGGACAGGGGCCTACAATGAGCAGTTCTTC.

The V gene is TRBV28, the J gene TRBJ2-1; 7 bases line up with TRBD1. The CDR3 is 16 amino acids. The germline V gene encodes CDR1 MDHEN and CDR2 SYDVKM. V lost 7 bases and J lost 0; bases outside the gene matches: 9. Here the CDR3 DNA reads TGTGCCAGCATGGGCTCCGACAGGGCCTCCTACAATGAGCAGTTCTTC. Protein: CASMGSDRASYNEQFF. Full variable domain (rest looked up from reference TRBV28 and TRBJ2-1): DVKVTQSSRYLVKRTGEKVFLECVQDMDHENMFWYRQDPGLGLRLIYFSYDVKMKEKGDIPEGYSVSREKKERFSLILESASTNQTSMYLCASMGSDRASYNEQFFGPGTRLTVL.

The V call is TRBV11-2, the J call TRBJ2-7, with unresolved D. The length of the CDR3 is 13 residues. Looked up from germline, CDR1 is SGHAT and CDR2 is FQNNGV. V lost 1 base to trimming and J lost 7 bases, with 11 bases between them. CDR3 amino acids: CASSLVSSGEQYF. CDR3 nucleotides: TGTGCCAGCAGCTTAGTATCATCAGGAGAGCAGTACTTC.

The V call is TRBV5-1, the J call TRBJ1-6; D may be TRBD1 (6 bases). The CDR3 has 17 amino acids. The germline gives CDR1 SGHRS, CDR2 YFSETQ. Trimming removed 0 bases from V and 0 bases from J, with 10 bases in between. CDR3 sequence: CASSLGTGSSYNSPLHF. CDR3 nucleotides: TGCGCCAGCAGCTTGGGCACAGGGAGCTCCTATAATTCACCCCTCCACTTT.